Listed below are T cell receptor beta chains from one sample, sequenced in a study of cytomegalovirus exposure and HLA in healthy donors. Sequenced by immunoSEQ multiplex PCR; TCRdb stores in-frame clones only, minus some. The profile covers under 200,000 clones, with 84% appearing a single time and 1.5% to 2.5% taken by the ten largest. Sequenced: PBMCs. The source of these receptors is a man younger than 35 in good health and CMV-seronegative. Each CDR3 is given without its conserved first and last residue.

v_call cdr3_aa
TRBV7-6 ASSLVGERAGELF
TRBV28 ASSTGDPGPRQVSYEQY
TRBV5-1 ASSTGQGLSEQY
TRBV5-5 ASSFEAPGEQY
TRBV28 ASSILTGNTGELF
TRBV9 ASSAEETETALPPIGNTIY
TRBV2 ASSFPGGASGQPQH
TRBV18 ASSPPGQFRSLEKLF
TRBV2 ASRLGTGRYNEQF
TRBV2 ASTPFGGSYGYT
TRBV6-6 ASSLAEEIRVYGYT
TRBV9 ASSVESLAGVTDTQY